This note documents a single TCR beta chain sequence. Antigen: not known. These data belong to a study of cytomegalovirus exposure and HLA in healthy donors. Notes on the study in general: Reports credit the classifier with highly specific, highly sensitive diagnosis of cytomegalovirus status. Versus the approximately 700-donor mean, an Asian-associated ancestry cluster reportedly showed fewer N-insertions in a later analysis. Information on immune exposure was restricted to one variable (CMV serostatus).

In the PCR, 60 Vbeta and 13 Jbeta primers were used. Measured with immunoSEQ multiplex PCR; TCRdb has only the in-frame clones, and not every one. The sample includes approximately 150,000 clones, around 79% of them seen just once. The sample consisted of PBMCs. The receptor was derived from a middle-aged man in good health and CMV-seropositive.

The CDR3 loop reads CARRLDSSSYNEQFF. The CDR3 DNA reads TGTGCCAGAAGGCTGGACTCCAGCTCCTACAATGAGCAGTTCTTC. The V gene is TRBV5-3, the J gene TRBJ2-1; D might be TRBD2 (5 bases). TRBV5-3 is designated an ORF whose function remains uncertain. This CDR3 comprises 15 residues. The V end was cut by 5 bases, the J end by 0 bases, with 12 bases between.